This T cell receptor beta chain was captured in a study of blood T cell repertoires in COVID-19. The CDR3 contains 15 residues. Trimming left V 5 bases short and J 6 bases short, with 19 bases between. The germline gives CDR1 SEHNR, CDR2 FQNEAQ (reference sequence). Assay used: immunoSEQ multiplex PCR; TCRdb lists only in-frame clones, some missing. The sample lists about 330,000 clones; 87% were seen once. Sequenced: PBMCs or T cells enriched from blood (not recorded which). The chain recombines TRBV7-9 with TRBJ1-1; D gene ambiguous. This clonotype originated in a woman in her twenties or thirties who had recovered from COVID-19. The CDR3, as DNA: TGTGCCAGCAGCCCCGTCGGAGGGCGCGACGCTGAAGCTTTCTTT. Translating gives CASSPVGGRDAEAFF.